A selection of T cell receptor beta chains follows, all from one sample in a study of blood T cells in healthy people across ages. TCRdb re-analysed the 5' RACE reads in MiXCR, keeping a single row per CDR3 protein. The table has hundreds of thousands of distinct CDR3 sequences, roughly 50% seen once. Material for sequencing was blood. These receptors came from an elderly man in good health. CDR3s include the opening cysteine and the closing phenylalanine or tryptophan.

cdr3_length	v_call	cdr3_aa
15	TRBV20-1	CSARAVGLESDTQYF
12	TRBV7-2	CASSHRQGQQYF
12	TRBV6-2/TRBV6-3	CASRDTTDTQYF
15	TRBV5-1	CASSLGGTAPWKQYF
13	TRBV29-1	CSGLAAGANVLTF
14	TRBV5-1	CASGGTSGSNEQFF
14	TRBV5-6	CASSLSGLNTEAFF
14	TRBV5-1	CASSADSLGTEAFF
14	TRBV7-2	CASSLVRGGHPQHF
18	TRBV7-8	CASSLDTGTSGRSYEQYF
15	TRBV15	CATSRDRVSGNTIYF
14	TRBV6-2/TRBV6-3	CASGPPGAISGYTF
15	TRBV15	CATSEGTVPNYGYTF
12	TRBV30	CAWSVRENIQYF
14	TRBV20-1	CSARDDRGTDTQYF
13	TRBV4-2	CASSQDGRETQYF
12	TRBV2	CASSYSGNVLTF
14	TRBV27	CASSSIGTVYEQYF
13	TRBV27	CASQGWAGTEAFF
15	TRBV25-1	CASKLDGLGNTEAFF
13	TRBV3-1	CASSPLGLLGYTF
14	TRBV27	CASSGQGLTGELFF
16	TRBV6-1	CASKLGTGGGSAEAFF
14	TRBV10-3	CAISESARLETQYF
13	TRBV18	CASSPSDSYGYTF
14	TRBV18	CASSPPDKSYEQYF
16	TRBV6-5	CASSYSSLAGGRYAYF
15	TRBV7-2	CASSPGTSQLYTQYF
13	TRBV27	CASYRGGRGEAFF
14	TRBV14	CASSPLDGYNEQFF
16	TRBV5-1	CASSLEGLAGRNEQFF
15	TRBV28	CASSFMRDSTDTQYF
12	TRBV20-1	CSARELPYEQYF
12	TRBV3-1	CASRGQGSGYTF
16	TRBV12-3/TRBV12-4	CASRGGLAGVYNEQFF
16	TRBV29-1	CSVEPRLAGGPNTQYF
15	TRBV5-1	CASSLGNQVSYEQYF
15	TRBV20-1	CSAYGRTGQNYGYTF
19	TRBV20-1	CSATRLTSGRTLSYNEQYF
16	TRBV29-1	CSILGQGALLRYEQYF
14	TRBV9	CASSGRLVYNEQYF
15	TRBV9	CASSVVLASRNEQFF
13	TRBV30	CAWNPHGYNEQFF
15	TRBV5-1	CASSGRSGGHNEQFF
14	TRBV9	CASSVETADEKLFF
17	TRBV28	CASSLSAGQGGYNEQFF
12	TRBV29-1	CSVEEGGETQYF
16	TRBV28	CASSPRGQGRNNEQYF
14	TRBV27	CASSLSGRANEQFF
14	TRBV20-1	CSAGGGSGDNEQFF
15	TRBV2	CASRDSGRAYNEQFF
18	TRBV10-3	CAISGGGLAATDYNEQFF
15	TRBV2	CASSSGTVPSYGYTF
15	TRBV20-1	CSARSGVSSYNEQFF
16	TRBV12-3/TRBV12-4	CASSLHPGLGKETQYF